This entry lists 20 T cell receptor beta chains sequenced from one sample in a study of blood T cell repertoires in COVID-19 (dated by TCRdb to 2020 to 2021). The library relied on the immunoSEQ multiplex PCR assay. Drawn from immuneACCESS, this table holds only the in-frame rearrangements with V and J called that TCRdb kept. Clones are partly lost; checked studies trace under half to an unresolved V gene and leave the rest unexplained. For this sample there are 200,000 to 250,000 clones; around 83% appear just once. Roughly 8.2% of the sample is held by the ten biggest clonotypes. Sequences were obtained from peripheral blood. Receptors were obtained from an elderly woman with COVID-19, enrolled during active disease.

CDR3 amino acids: CASSPRLEYNEQFF. CDR3 coding DNA: TGTGCCAGCTCACCCCGACTAGAGTACAATGAGCAGTTCTTC. The chain carries TRBV18 and TRBJ2-1; maybe TRBD2 (6 bases). V lost 3 bases and J 4 bases, leaving 10 bases between the germline ends. In germline, CDR1 is KGHSH, CDR2 LQKENI. The CDR3 consists of 14 residues.

This clone was seen just once. This chain links TRBV27 with TRBJ1-6, with D unresolved. The CDR3 consists of 13 residues. Trimming stripped 8 bases from V and 8 bases from J, with 13 bases between. Germline assignment: CDR1 MNHEY and CDR2 SMNVEV (reference sequence). The CDR3 nucleotides are TGTGCCAGCCAGCTGTTCCGGGATTCACCCCTCCACTTT. This gives the protein CASQLFRDSPLHF.

The V gene is TRBV6-4, the J gene TRBJ1-1, with 7 bases aligning to TRBD1. The germline V gene encodes CDR1 MRHNA and CDR2 SNTAGT. CDR3 length: 14 amino acids. Trimming at V came to 3 bases and at J to 8 bases, leaving 9 bases not matched to a gene. The CDR3 DNA sequence: TGTGCCAGCAGTGATGGAGGGGGCATAACCGAAGCTTTCTTT. It encodes CASSDGGGITEAFF.

This clone was recorded a few times. J is TRBJ1-4 and V is TRBV5-1; no clear D gene. Germline CDR1 SGHRS, CDR2 YFSETQ. The CDR3 totals 15 residues. The ends were cut back, 4 bases at V and 0 bases at J, with 10 bases in the middle. This chain's CDR3 is CASSGRLATNEKLFF. Written as DNA, the CDR3 is TGCGCCAGCAGCGGGAGACTGGCAACTAATGAAAAACTGTTTTTT.

The V gene is TRBV30, the J gene TRBJ1-2, with TRBD1 as a possible D gene (6 bases). Germline V gene data show CDR1 as GTSNPN and CDR2 as SVGIG (reference sequence). V was shortened by 3 bases and J by 4 bases, with 21 bases between the two germline ends. This CDR3 region has 16 residues. CDR3 sequence: CAWRAKQGLTGYGYTF. In DNA, the CDR3 is TGTGCCTGGAGAGCCAAACAGGGACTAACGGGCTATGGCTACACCTTC. The full variable domain, rest sourced from reference TRBV30 and TRBJ1-2, is SQTIHQWPATLVQPVGSPLSLECTVEGTSNPNLYWYRQAAGRGLQLLFYSVGIGQISSEVPQNLSASRPQDRQFILSSKKLLLSDSGFYLCAWRAKQGLTGYGYTFGSGTRLTVV.

This clone has a single count. V and J are TRBV7-2 and TRBJ1-2, with D possibly being TRBD1 (6 bases). V was pared by 4 bases and J by 8 bases, with 17 bases between. This CDR3 is built from 14 residues. Germline loops: CDR1 SGHTA, CDR2 FQGNSA. The CDR3 sequence: CASSSTATGTGYTF. CDR3 coding DNA: TGTGCCAGCAGCTCCACCGCCACAGGGACGGGCTACACCTTC.

The chain employs TRBV28 and TRBJ2-1; 7 bases line up with TRBD1. The J segment lost 7 bases and the V segment lost 2 bases, leaving 8 bases of the junction unmatched. Germline V lookup: CDR1 MDHEN, CDR2 SYDVKM. The CDR3 is 15 amino acids. The CDR3 reads CASSLDQGVNNEQFF. The CDR3 DNA sequence: TGTGCCAGCAGTTTAGATCAGGGGGTGAATAATGAGCAGTTCTTC.

This chain links TRBV7-2 with TRBJ1-6, with a tentative D call TRBD1 (5 bases). The V gene's germline CDR1 is SGHTA and CDR2 FQGNSA. Trimming pared 1 base from V and 11 bases from J, leaving 6 bases between. The CDR3 has 12 amino acids. In DNA form, the CDR3 reads TGTGCCAGCAGCTTAGGGGGCCCACCCCTCCACTTT. This sequence encodes CASSLGGPPLHF.

V gene TRBV3-1 (or the pseudogene TRBV3-2) combines with J gene TRBJ2-1; TRBD2 aligns across 8 bases. This CDR3 has 15 residues. The germline V gene has CDR1 LGHDT and CDR2 YNNKEL (reference sequence). Unmatched junction bases numbered 0, after V lost 2 bases and J lost 0 bases. CDR3 loop: CASSQSGGSYNEQFF. The CDR3 bases are TGTGCCAGCAGCCAAAGCGGGGGCTCCTACAATGAGCAGTTCTTC.

J is TRBJ2-3 and V is TRBV15, with D tentatively TRBD2 (5 bases). This CDR3 comprises 15 residues. Germline CDR1 is LNHNV and CDR2 is YYDKDF (reference sequence). V gave up 5 bases and J gave up 4 bases, with 16 bases separating them. The CDR3 loop is CATSLTPSGADTQYF. Here the CDR3 DNA reads TGTGCCACCAGCTTAACGCCCAGCGGAGCAGATACGCAGTATTTT.

On this clone itself: Other nucleotide sequences in the sample specify the same CDR3. The J gene is TRBJ1-1, the V gene TRBV7-9, with TRBD1 matching over 7 bases. The CDR3 covers 15 residues. The germline V gene has CDR1 SEHNR and CDR2 FQNEAQ (reference sequence). Trimming removed 5 bases from V and 0 bases from J; junction bases left unmatched: 6. Written as DNA, the CDR3 is TGTGCCAGCAGCGCTCGACAGGGAATGAACACTGAAGCTTTCTTT. This encodes CASSARQGMNTEAFF.

The gene calls are TRBV9 and TRBJ2-3; D unclear. With 3 bases removed from V and 2 bases from J, the gap between germline ends came to 4 bases. CDR3 size: 12 residues. Germline lookup yields CDR1 SGDLS and CDR2 YYNGEE. The CDR3 coding sequence is TGTGCCAGCAGCGCCTTCACAGATACGCAGTATTTT. This encodes CASSAFTDTQYF.

The chain carries TRBV12-3 or TRBV12-4 and TRBJ2-5; D remains unclear. The CDR3 contains 12 residues. Trimming cost V 4 bases and J 7 bases, with 10 bases left between them. The chain's CDR3 is CASSSGSVTQYF. The CDR3 coding sequence is TGTGCCAGCAGTTCTGGAAGCGTGACCCAGTACTTC.

The V and J genes are TRBV30 and TRBJ2-2, with 7 bases that match TRBD2. Germline V gives CDR1 GTSNPN, CDR2 SVGIG (reference sequence). The CDR3 totals 11 residues. CDR3 residues: CAGGVTGELFF. The CDR3 bases are TGTGCGGGGGGGGTCACCGGGGAGCTGTTTTTT.

The V gene is TRBV2, the J gene TRBJ2-2, with D uncertain. The CDR3 loop spans 14 amino acids. CDR1 and CDR2 from the germline V gene are SNHLY and FYNNEI. Trimming took off 8 bases at V and 7 bases at J, with 17 bases between the two ends. CDR3 in DNA: TGTGCCAGCGAGTCTGGCAGGCCAGGCGGGGAGCTGTTTTTT. It codes for CASESGRPGGELFF.

This rearrangement joins TRBV18 to TRBJ2-2; a possible D gene is TRBD2 (5 bases). The length of the CDR3 is 16 residues. Germline V gene sequence: CDR1 KGHSH, CDR2 LQKENI. V was clipped by 2 bases and J by 4 bases, with 14 bases between them. The CDR3 spells CASSPRLSEGTGELFF. The DNA for the CDR3 is TGTGCCAGCTCACCAAGACTCTCCGAGGGCACCGGGGAGCTGTTTTTT.

The chain joins TRBV24-1 to TRBJ2-1; D is undetermined. Trimming cost V 3 bases and J 6 bases, with 8 bases left between them. This CDR3 is 13 amino acids long. Per germline, CDR1 KGHDR and CDR2 SFDVKD. The CDR3 DNA follows: TGTGCCACCAGTGATGGTAGTATCAATGAGCAGTTCTTC. Translation: CATSDGSINEQFF.

This clone has only a few counts. This rearrangement joins TRBV7-2 to TRBJ1-6; the match to TRBD1 covers 8 bases. CDR3 length: 16 residues. Germline CDR1 and CDR2: SGHTA and FQGNSA. The ends lost 5 bases at V and 0 bases at J; junction bases unmatched: 3. For the CDR3, the DNA is TGTGCCAGCAGCACACAGGGGGGCTCCTATAATTCACCCCTCCACTTT. It specifies CASSTQGGSYNSPLHF.

The chain links TRBV30 to TRBJ1-2; D is unclear. V lost 0 bases, J lost 3 bases, and 11 bases lay in between. CDR3 size: 14 residues. Germline CDR1 GTSNPN, CDR2 SVGIG (reference sequence). The DNA for the CDR3 is TGTGCCTGGAGTGTAAGTTCCGCGCACTATGGCTACACCTTC. It translates to CAWSVSSAHYGYTF.

The chain has TRBV5-1 and TRBJ2-2; no definite D call. CDR1 is SGHRS and CDR2 is YFSETQ in the germline V gene. This CDR3 is 13 amino acids long. V lost 4 bases and J 4 bases, leaving 8 bases between the germline ends. The CDR3 DNA sequence: TGCGCCAGCAGCATACTTACCACCGGGGAGCTGTTTTTT. Its translation is CASSILTTGELFF.